The 14 T cell receptor beta chains presented below share a single source sample, sequenced in a study of cytomegalovirus exposure and HLA in healthy donors. The PCR ran on 60 Vbeta and 13 Jbeta primers. Profiled with immunoSEQ multiplex PCR; TCRdb holds only in-frame clones, not every one. This sample has some 200,000 clones; around 89% occur once, and the top ten carry roughly 0.99%. The sample consisted of PBMCs. These receptor sequences come from a woman under 30 in good health and CMV-seronegative.

The J gene is TRBJ1-5, the V gene TRBV19; D unresolved. This CDR3 is 14 amino acids long. V was trimmed by 3 bases and J by 7 bases, leaving 13 bases between them. CDR1 and CDR2 from the germline V gene are LNHDA and SQIVND (reference sequence). The CDR3 here is CASSMNPSGQPQHF. CDR3 coding DNA: TGTGCCAGTAGTATGAATCCCTCGGGACAGCCCCAGCATTTT.

This clone was picked up a small number of times. This sequence joins TRBV7-8 and TRBJ2-5; TRBD2 might be the D (6 bases). CDR3 length equals 14 residues. V lost 2 bases and J lost 5, with 12 bases in between. The germline CDR1 and CDR2 sequences are SGHVS and FQNEAQ. The CDR3 sequence: CASSLSGAGETQYF. CDR3 in DNA: TGTGCCAGCAGCTTATCCGGGGCGGGGGAGACCCAGTACTTC.

The rearrangement links TRBV19 to TRBJ1-1, with D maybe TRBD1 (6 bases). V was pared by 7 bases and J by 6 bases, with 18 bases between. Germline CDR1 is LNHDA and CDR2 is SQIVND (reference sequence). The CDR3 runs to 14 residues. For the CDR3, the DNA is TGTGCCAGTAAAATCAGGGGTGAACACCCTGAAGCTTTCTTT. Its translation: CASKIRGEHPEAFF.

This sequence joins TRBV2 and TRBJ1-5; TRBD1 matches 9 bases. The CDR3 loop spans 14 amino acids. Trimming at V came to 2 bases and at J to 7 bases, leaving 3 bases not matched to a gene. Germline CDR1 is SNHLY and CDR2 is FYNNEI. CDR3 coding DNA: TGTGCCAGCAGTGAACAGACAGGGGGGCAGCCCCAGCATTTT. This gives the protein CASSEQTGGQPQHF.

The J gene is TRBJ1-4, the V gene TRBV19; possibly TRBD1 for D (5 bases). CDR3 length: 16 residues. Per the germline V gene, CDR1 is LNHDA and CDR2 is SQIVND (reference sequence). Deletions cut 3 bases from V and 5 bases from J, with 16 bases between. The CDR3 sequence: CASSITRQIPNEKLFF. The CDR3 coding sequence is TGTGCCAGTAGTATTACCAGACAGATCCCGAATGAAAAACTGTTTTTT.

The rearrangement links TRBV6-4 to TRBJ2-5; TRBD2 matches at 7 bases. Judging by the DNA end, TRBJ2-7 fits better; the J call may be wrong. There are 15 residues in the CDR3. Germline CDR1 is MRHNA and CDR2 is SNTAGT. The CDR3 DNA sequence: TGTGCCAGCAGTGCTGGGTCTAGCGGTTCCTACGAGCAGTACTTC. Its protein product is CASSAGSSGSYEQYF.

This chain uses TRBV4-2 with TRBJ2-1, with D possibly TRBD2 on 7 matching bases. Germline V CDR1 and CDR2: LGHNA, YNFKEQ. Deletions cut 0 bases from V and 4 bases from J, with 13 bases between. The length of the CDR3 is 16 residues. CDR3 protein: CASSQDRTAGYNEQFF. The CDR3 nucleotides read TGTGCCAGCAGCCAAGATAGGACAGCGGGGTACAATGAGCAGTTCTTC.

There are a few counts of this clone. Germline and junction disagree at one end, which may indicate a read error. The chain combines TRBV7-9 with TRBJ2-7; TRBD2 is a possible D gene (6 bases). The CDR3 sequence is 11 residues long. Germline values: CDR1 SEHNR, CDR2 FQNEAQ (reference sequence). CDR3 sequence reads: CSSSLVEGQYF. The CDR3 nucleotides read TGTTCCAGCAGCTTAGTGGAGGGGCAGTACTTC.

This chain uses TRBV5-1 with TRBJ1-1; D unresolved. Germline lookup yields CDR1 SGHRS and CDR2 YFSETQ. The CDR3 is 16 amino acids. V dropped 4 bases and J dropped 0 bases, with 16 bases sitting between them. CDR3 loop: CASSIRPGVLNTEAFF. The CDR3 DNA reads as TGCGCCAGCAGCATACGTCCCGGGGTTTTGAACACTGAAGCTTTCTTT.

CDR3 residues: CASSRGTSDLYEQYF. The CDR3, as DNA: TGTGCCAGCTCACGGGGGACTAGTGACCTTTACGAGCAGTACTTC. The chain has TRBV18 and TRBJ2-7; 8 nucleotides line up with TRBD2. The CDR3 has 15 amino acids. Germline trimming cut 4 bases from V and 4 bases from J; bases unmatched to any gene: 9. Germline V CDR1 and CDR2: KGHSH, LQKENI.

This chain connects TRBV4-3 to TRBJ2-5, with TRBD1 as a possible D gene (6 bases). This CDR3 has 14 residues. V was pared by 4 bases and J by 2 bases, with 11 bases between. Looked up from germline, CDR1 is LGHNA and CDR2 is YSLEER. This chain's CDR3 is CASSLDRNQETQYF. In DNA form, the CDR3 reads TGCGCCAGCAGCCTTGACAGGAATCAAGAGACCCAGTACTTC.

The chain has TRBV7-8 and TRBJ2-1; 7 nucleotides line up with TRBD2. V lost 5 bases to trimming and J lost 2 bases; unmatched junction nucleotides: 6. From germline, CDR1 is SGHVS and CDR2 FQNEAQ. The CDR3 spans 15 residues. Here the CDR3 reads CASSPPSGPYNEQFF. For the CDR3, the DNA is TGTGCCAGCAGCCCCCCTAGCGGCCCCTACAATGAGCAGTTCTTC.

This chain joins TRBV18 and TRBJ1-6; D is uncertain. Germline-derived CDR1 and CDR2 are KGHSH and LQKENI. V dropped 4 bases and J dropped 7 bases, with 11 bases sitting between them. The CDR3 covers 14 residues. The CDR3 DNA reads as TGTGCCAGCTCACTTGGGCTCCCGAATTCACCCCTCCACTTT. Translated, it gives CASSLGLPNSPLHF.

Regarding this clone: Other DNA variants within this sample encode the same CDR3. The genes are TRBV5-1 and TRBJ2-5; the D is unclear. CDR1 and CDR2 from the germline V gene are SGHRS and YFSETQ. The CDR3 is made up of 12 amino acids. V was pared by 3 bases and J by 1 base, with 4 bases between. The CDR3 nucleotides are TGCGCCAGCAGCTCGGGCCAAGAGACCCAGTACTTC. Translated, it gives CASSSGQETQYF.